These T cell receptor beta chains were read from a single sample in a study of cytomegalovirus exposure and HLA in healthy donors. TCRdb's copy holds only in-frame clones and misses some; the assay was immunoSEQ multiplex PCR. The sample holds fewer than 150,000 clones; more than 60% are singletons and the top ten take less than 3%. Sequenced sample: PBMCs. These receptors originate from a woman between 40 and 50 years old in good health and CMV-seropositive. CDR3s include the opening cysteine and the closing phenylalanine or tryptophan. Each record gives: CDR3 protein, CDR3 DNA, D gene, CDR3 length, J gene, clone size, V gene. A D gene is named only where the DNA matches it firmly. Not all rows give a size; the values are once, few, many and, for expanded clones, a class.

CASTQGQTNTGELFF	TGCGCCAGCACTCAGGGACAGACGAACACCGGGGAGCTGTTTTTT	TRBD1	15	TRBJ2-2	.	TRBV5-1
CASTFRQGTLYGYTF	TGTGCCAGCACTTTCCGACAGGGGACGCTCTATGGCTACACCTTC	TRBD1	15	TRBJ1-2	.	TRBV2
CAISLGQVSGANVLTF	TGTGCCATCAGCCTCGGACAAGTCTCTGGGGCCAACGTCCTGACTTTC	.	16	TRBJ2-6	few	TRBV10-3
CASSFNRGSSGNTIYF	TGTGCCAGCAGCTTCAACAGGGGGAGCTCTGGAAACACCATATATTTT	TRBD1	16	TRBJ1-3	few	TRBV5-4
CASTGGGQETQYF	TGCGCCAGCACGGGGGGCGGACAAGAGACCCAGTACTTC	.	13	TRBJ2-5	.	TRBV10-2
CASSGRQGYRSGANVLTF	TGTGCCAGCAGCGGTAGACAGGGATACAGATCTGGGGCCAACGTCCTGACTTTC	TRBD1	18	TRBJ2-6	.	TRBV9
CASSGRTSGAPGDTQYF	TGTGCCAGCAGCGGCCGGACTAGCGGGGCCCCTGGAGATACGCAGTATTTT	TRBD2	17	TRBJ2-3	.	TRBV5-5
CASSSGRGEFMNTEAFF	TGTGCCAGCAGCTCGGGGAGGGGGGAATTCATGAACACTGAAGCTTTCTTT	.	17	TRBJ1-1	.	TRBV7-8
CASSISGLATDTQYF	TGTGCCAGTAGTATATCGGGACTAGCCACAGATACGCAGTATTTT	TRBD2	15	TRBJ2-3	.	TRBV19
CASRLGQKVWSYEQYF	TGTGCAAGTCGCTTGGGACAGAAGGTTTGGTCCTACGAGCAGTACTTC	.	16	TRBJ2-7	.	TRBV12-2
CASSIGGSGLAAYEQYF	TGTGCCAGTAGTATAGGTGGCTCGGGACTAGCGGCCTACGAGCAGTACTTC	TRBD2	17	TRBJ2-7	.	TRBV19
CASSEVGRVDEKLFF	TGTGCCAGCAGTGAAGTGGGCAGGGTGGATGAAAAACTGTTTTTT	.	15	TRBJ1-4	once	TRBV6-1
CASTDRGPNTGELFF	TGTGCCAGTACAGACAGGGGTCCGAACACCGGGGAGCTGTTTTTT	TRBD1	15	TRBJ2-2	.	TRBV19
CASSEYSRGKAGNTIYF	TGTGCCAGCAGTGAATATAGCAGGGGGAAGGCTGGAAACACCATATATTTT	TRBD1	17	TRBJ1-3	.	TRBV25-1
CASSPRWGGRAGNEQFF	TGCGCCAGCAGCCCGCGTTGGGGCGGGAGGGCCGGGAATGAGCAGTTCTTC	TRBD2	17	TRBJ2-1	medium-sized	TRBV4-3
CASSATGDRKHIQYF	TGTGCCAGCAGCGCAACGGGAGATCGGAAACACATTCAGTACTTC	.	15	TRBJ2-4	.	TRBV9
CASSLVSLRPTVAYEQYF	TGTGCTAGCAGCTTAGTAAGTTTGCGACCCACAGTCGCCTACGAGCAGTACTTC	.	18	TRBJ2-7	.	TRBV7-7
CASSARDIGGEQYF	TGTGCCAGCAGTGCCCGGGACATTGGTGGCGAGCAGTACTTC	.	14	TRBJ2-7	once	TRBV6-5
CASSHQGADTQYF	TGTGCCAGTAGTCATCAGGGGGCAGATACGCAGTATTTT	TRBD1	13	TRBJ2-3	.	TRBV19
CASSWTDPEEEKLFF	TGCGCCAGCAGCTGGACAGACCCCGAGGAGGAAAAACTGTTTTTT	.	15	TRBJ1-4	.	TRBV5-1
CASSTQMETQYF	TGTGCCAGCAGTACGCAGATGGAGACCCAGTACTTC	.	12	TRBJ2-5	.	TRBV25-1
CASSWTGVGMNTEAFF	TGCGCCAGCAGTTGGACAGGGGTAGGCATGAACACTGAAGCTTTCTTT	TRBD1	16	TRBJ1-1	.	TRBV5-1
CASSYQGRRNTGELFF	TGTGCCAGCAGTTACCAGGGTCGGCGGAACACCGGGGAGCTGTTTTTT	.	16	TRBJ2-2	.	TRBV6-5
CASSYRGTDTQYF	TGTGCCAGCAGCTACCGGGGTACAGATACGCAGTATTTT	.	13	TRBJ2-3	once	TRBV5-4
CATSRDPYQPQHF	TGTGCCACCAGCAGAGACCCATATCAGCCCCAGCATTTT	.	13	TRBJ1-5	few	TRBV15
CASSLASGGSYNEQFF	TGTGCCAGCAGCTTAGCTAGCGGGGGATCCTACAATGAGCAGTTCTTC	TRBD2	16	TRBJ2-1	.	TRBV7-9
CSSSLQGYEQYF	TGTTCCAGCAGCTTACAGGGCTACGAGCAGTACTTC	.	12	TRBJ2-7	.	TRBV7-9
CASSAIPARDRAYQETQYF	TGTGCCAGCAGCGCTATACCCGCCCGGGACAGGGCGTACCAAGAGACCCAGTACTTC	TRBD1	19	TRBJ2-5	.	TRBV9
CASSPRSSSYNSPLHF	TGTGCCAGCAGCCCCCGGTCGAGCTCCTATAATTCACCCCTCCACTTT	.	16	TRBJ1-6	.	TRBV7-9
CASIKQGARYTEAFF	TGTGCCAGCATCAAACAGGGGGCGCGTTACACTGAAGCTTTCTTT	TRBD1	15	TRBJ1-1	.	TRBV6-5
CASRRQGNTGELFF	TGCGCCAGCAGACGACAGGGGAACACCGGGGAGCTGTTTTTT	TRBD1	14	TRBJ2-2	.	TRBV4-3
CASSTGISANEKLFF	TGCGCCAGCAGCACAGGGATCTCGGCTAATGAAAAACTGTTTTTT	.	15	TRBJ1-4	.	TRBV5-1
CASSPVSSNQPQHF	TGTGCCAGCAGCCCGGTATCGAGCAATCAGCCCCAGCATTTT	.	14	TRBJ1-5	.	TRBV6-5
CASSLRDYQSQETQYF	TGCGCCAGCAGCCTCCGGGACTACCAGTCCCAAGAGACCCAGTACTTC	TRBD2	16	TRBJ2-5	.	TRBV5-1
CASIEGSGPPYEQYF	TGTGCCAGCATTGAGGGCTCAGGGCCCCCCTACGAGCAGTACTTC	.	15	TRBJ2-7	.	TRBV6-1
CASSLPGTVDTDTQYF	TGTGCCAGCAGCTTGCCCGGGACAGTCGATACAGATACGCAGTATTTT	TRBD1	16	TRBJ2-3	once	TRBV5-6
CASSSSTVTEAFF	TGTGCCAGCAGCTCGAGCACGGTCACTGAAGCTTTCTTT	.	13	TRBJ1-1	.	TRBV7-2
CASRPRGDYGYTF	TGTGCCAGCAGACCCAGGGGGGACTATGGCTACACCTTC	TRBD1	13	TRBJ1-2	.	TRBV2
CASSLSGGDQETQYF	TGTGCTAGCAGCTTATCCGGGGGGGACCAAGAGACCCAGTACTTC	TRBD2	15	TRBJ2-5	.	TRBV7-7
CASSLFLWASGIGTDTQYF	TGTGCCAGCAGCTTATTCTTGTGGGCTAGCGGTATTGGCACAGATACGCAGTATTTT	TRBD2	19	TRBJ2-3	.	TRBV7-9
CASSFQGGNEKLFF	TGTGCCAGCAGTTTTCAGGGAGGTAATGAAAAACTGTTTTTT	.	14	TRBJ1-4	.	TRBV2
CASGLGQGGSPLHF	TGTGCTAGTGGTCTGGGACAGGGAGGTTCACCCCTCCACTTT	TRBD1	14	TRBJ1-6	.	TRBV12-5
CASSEGLAGEGEKETQYF	TGTGCCAGCAGCGAGGGACTAGCGGGAGAGGGGGAGAAAGAGACCCAGTACTTC	TRBD2	18	TRBJ2-5	.	TRBV5-6
CASRETGAGYEQYF	TGTGCCAGCAGGGAGACAGGGGCAGGCTACGAGCAGTACTTC	TRBD1	14	TRBJ2-7	few	TRBV2
CASSLGQYSPLHF	TGTGCCAGCAGCTTAGGACAGTACTCACCCCTCCACTTT	.	13	TRBJ1-6	.	TRBV7-8
CAISESGLAQSPTQYF	TGTGCCATCAGTGAGTCGGGACTAGCACAGTCCCCGACCCAGTACTTC	TRBD2	16	TRBJ2-5	.	TRBV10-3
CASIGAYEQYF	TGTGCCAGCATCGGGGCCTACGAGCAGTACTTC	.	11	TRBJ2-7	once	TRBV2
CASSFPGAGEQFF	TGTGCCAGCAGCTTCCCCGGAGCAGGGGAGCAGTTCTTC	.	13	TRBJ2-1	.	TRBV7-3
CASSFSGAGANVLTF	TGCGCCAGCAGCTTTTCAGGGGCTGGGGCCAACGTCCTGACTTTC	.	15	TRBJ2-6	.	TRBV5-1
CASSHGGSTGGETQYF	TGCGCCAGCAGCCACGGAGGAAGCACAGGGGGTGAGACCCAGTACTTC	TRBD1	16	TRBJ2-5	.	TRBV5-1
CARSPRDRDHEQYF	TGTGCCAGAAGCCCCCGGGACAGGGACCACGAGCAGTACTTC	.	14	TRBJ2-7	.	TRBV7-5
CSVLNPGMNTEAFF	TGCAGCGTTTTAAACCCAGGAATGAACACTGAAGCTTTCTTT	.	14	TRBJ1-1	.	TRBV29-1
CASTRGGISGYTF	TGTGCCAGCACCCGGGGGGGAATAAGTGGCTACACCTTC	.	13	TRBJ1-2	.	TRBV7-9
CASSPRATGLNTEAFF	TGCGCCAGCAGCCCTCGGGCAACAGGGCTTAACACTGAAGCTTTCTTT	.	16	TRBJ1-1	.	TRBV4-1
CASSPQTVNYGYTF	TGTGCCAGCAGCCCGCAGACAGTGAACTATGGCTACACCTTC	.	14	TRBJ1-2	.	TRBV7-9
CATKAGALQETQYF	TGTGCCACCAAGGCGGGAGCCCTCCAAGAGACCCAGTACTTC	TRBD2	14	TRBJ2-5	.	TRBV15
CSVVRGAVAGVGETQYF	TGCAGCGTTGTTCGGGGGGCCGTCGCGGGAGTTGGAGAGACCCAGTACTTC	.	17	TRBJ2-5	.	TRBV29-1